These T cell receptor beta chains were read from a single sample in a study. TCRdb fed the 5' RACE reads into MiXCR, producing one record per CDR3 protein. The data show about 64,000 distinct CDR3 sequences, with less than 25% seen just once and about 3% held by the top ten. The sample consisted of memory CD4+ T cells sorted from a lymph node. The receptor set was obtained from a female donor with breast cancer. Each CDR3 is given with its conserved first and last residue. D genes are given only for firm matches. Not all rows give a size; the values are once, few, many and, for expanded clones, a class.

J gene	clone size	D gene	V gene	CDR3 DNA	CDR3 protein
TRBJ1-4	many	-	TRBV12-3/TRBV12-4	TGTGCCAGCAGTCCGGGACCCCGGACTCGGCTGTTTTTT	CASSPGPRTRLFF
TRBJ2-2	-	TRBD1	TRBV7-3	TGTGCCAGCGGCCGGGACAGGGGCGGCGGGGAGCTGTTTTTT	CASGRDRGGGELFF
TRBJ2-1	-	-	TRBV6-5	TGTGCCAGCAGTTACTCGCAACAGGGATCCTACAATGAGCAGTTCTTC	CASSYSQQGSYNEQFF
TRBJ1-1	once	-	TRBV7-8	TGTGCCAGCAGCGGCGGGGCAACGGGAATGAACACTGAAGCTTTCTTT	CASSGGATGMNTEAFF
TRBJ2-1	-	TRBD1	TRBV7-2	TGTGCCAGCAGCTTACTACAGGGGAATGAGCAGTTCTTC	CASSLLQGNEQFF
TRBJ2-1	many	TRBD2	TRBV12-3/TRBV12-4	TGTGCCAGCAGTTTTAGCGGGGGACCCTACAATGAGCAGTTCTTC	CASSFSGGPYNEQFF
TRBJ1-2	few	-	TRBV3-1	TGTGCCAGCAGCCAAGTACTCCCGGGTACCTATGGCTACACCTTC	CASSQVLPGTYGYTF
TRBJ2-1	many	-	TRBV4-3	TGCGCCAGCAGCCAAGGTTGGGGGGTCTACAATGAGCAGTTCTTC	CASSQGWGVYNEQFF
TRBJ2-5	-	TRBD1	TRBV4-1	TGCGCCAGCAGTCTACAGGGGTGGGAGACCCAGTACTTC	CASSLQGWETQYF
TRBJ2-3	few	-	TRBV29-1	TGCAGCGTTGGCCAGGTCACAGATACGCAGTATTTT	CSVGQVTDTQYF
TRBJ2-1	-	TRBD1	TRBV2	TGTGCCACCCGTCGGGGGACAGGGAACAATGAGCAGTTCTTC	CATRRGTGNNEQFF
TRBJ2-3	many	TRBD2	TRBV7-3	TGTGCCAGCAGCCCGGGACTAGCGGGAGCAGATACGCAGTATTTT	CASSPGLAGADTQYF
TRBJ2-3	-	TRBD2	TRBV20-1	TGCAGTGCTAGAGACCCGCCGGGGGGTGATACGCAGTATTTT	CSARDPPGGDTQYF
TRBJ2-2	many	-	TRBV7-2	TGTGCCAGCAGAGGGGGGACCGGGGAGCTGTTTTTT	CASRGGTGELFF
TRBJ2-3	-	TRBD2	TRBV7-2	TGTGCCAGCAGCGTAACCCCACTAGCGGGAGTAAGCACAGATACGCAGTATTTT	CASSVTPLAGVSTDTQYF
TRBJ2-7	many	-	TRBV20-1	TGCAGTGCTAGAGATGAAGGAGCGTCCCCCTACGAGCAGTACTTC	CSARDEGASPYEQYF
TRBJ2-3	once	-	TRBV5-6	TGTGCCAGCAGCTGTCAGGGGGGGACGCAGTATTTT	CASSCQGGTQYF
TRBJ2-5	few	TRBD1	TRBV20-1	TGCACCGTAGGACAGGGACGGGAGACCCAGTACTTC	CTVGQGRETQYF
TRBJ2-7	-	TRBD1	TRBV20-1	TGCAGTGCTACCCCCCTGGACAGGGACGACGAGCAGTACTTC	CSATPLDRDDEQYF
TRBJ1-6	few	-	TRBV5-6	TGTGCCAGCAGCACGCTACTGGGTTCCTATAATTCACCCCTCCACTTT	CASSTLLGSYNSPLHF
TRBJ2-5	-	-	TRBV7-9	TGTGCCAGCAGCCAGTCCCTGGGCCAAGAGACCCAGTACTTC	CASSQSLGQETQYF
TRBJ1-6	many	-	TRBV7-9	TGTGCCAGCCGGCGGGAAGATTCACCCCTCCACTTT	CASRREDSPLHF
TRBJ2-7	-	TRBD1	TRBV7-2	TGTGCCAGCAGCTCCGGGACAGGGACCTACGAGCAGTACTTC	CASSSGTGTYEQYF
TRBJ1-6	many	-	TRBV6-2/TRBV6-3	TGTGCCAGCAGACTGACCCTACCCCTCCACTTT	CASRLTLPLHF
TRBJ2-3	few	-	TRBV20-1	TGCAGTGCTAGAAGGGACTGGGGCACAGATACGCAGTATTTT	CSARRDWGTDTQYF
TRBJ2-7	-	-	TRBV6-5	TGTGCCAGCAGAAAATCCGGGACTGCTACCTCCTACGAGCAGTACTTC	CASRKSGTATSYEQYF
TRBJ2-1	-	-	TRBV12-3/TRBV12-4	TGTGCCAGCAGCCTTTTTCAAAGCTACAATGAGCAGTTCTTC	CASSLFQSYNEQFF
TRBJ1-2	-	-	TRBV11-1	TGTGCCAGCAGCTTAAATTCCAGGAGGAACTATGGCTACACCTTC	CASSLNSRRNYGYTF
TRBJ2-5	few	TRBD1	TRBV7-2	TGTGCCAGCAGCCCTCGGACAGGGTTGGAGACCCAGTACTTC	CASSPRTGLETQYF
TRBJ2-3	-	TRBD2	TRBV5-1	TGCGCCAGCAGCCTTACTAGCGGGAGTAGCACAGATACGCAGTATTTT	CASSLTSGSSTDTQYF
TRBJ2-7	-	-	TRBV20-1	TGCAGTGCCAGACTTATAAGCTCCTACGAGCAGTACTTC	CSARLISSYEQYF
TRBJ2-1	-	-	TRBV12-3/TRBV12-4	TGTGCCAGCAGTTCTCTCCCGGGACGGAGAACTGGCTCCTACGATGAGCAGTTCTTC	CASSSLPGRRTGSYDEQFF
TRBJ1-6	-	-	TRBV9	TGTGCCAGCAGCGCATCAGGAGACAGTCCCAATCCTACCGATTCACCCCTCCACTTT	CASSASGDSPNPTDSPLHF
TRBJ2-6	many	-	TRBV5-1	TGCGCCAGCAGCTTGGCCGCGGGGCCCGGGGCCAACGTCCTGACTTTC	CASSLAAGPGANVLTF
TRBJ2-1	-	-	TRBV28	TGTGCCAGCAGCCCCCTCGGCAATGAGCAGTTCTTC	CASSPLGNEQFF
TRBJ1-1	many	TRBD1	TRBV6-5	TGTGCCAGCAGTGGACAGGGGGCTAAAGCTTTCTTT	CASSGQGAKAFF
TRBJ2-7	-	TRBD2	TRBV20-1	TGCAGTACAACTAGCGATGCCTACGAGCAGTACTTC	CSTTSDAYEQYF
TRBJ1-1	few	-	TRBV5-1	TGCGCCAGCAGCTTGTTAAATCCGAGGCACACTGAAGCTTTCTTT	CASSLLNPRHTEAFF
TRBJ2-7	few	-	TRBV18	TGTGCCAGCTCACGGGAGCCCTGGCCTGAGCAGTACTTC	CASSREPWPEQYF